This T cell receptor (beta chain) was retrieved from a study of metastatic and nonmetastatic thyroid tumors. Study information: Patients with malignant and benign thyroid disease provided blood and tumor or nodule tissue, whose repertoires were compared.

Findings and limits, study-wide: Versus benign nodules, malignant thyroid tumors reportedly had significantly higher TCR beta diversity, in blood and tumor.

About this clone itself: What it binds is not known.

There were no patients who had received any treatment before thyroid surgery. Per the study methods: Built for papillary thyroid cancer, a distant-metastasis classifier drew on CDR3 differences across clinicopathological groups. TCRdb reanalyzed the PCR reads with MiXCR. The V and J calls shown here were made by TCRdb, not taken from the authors' results. Found here are about 22,000 clones, approximately 20% of them singletons; the top ten hold more than 20%. This sequence originates from a male donor with papillary thyroid cancer or a benign thyroid nodule (not recorded which). Some clones in this sample may be carry-over from other donors' samples. Source material: blood.

CDR3 nucleotide sequence: TGTGCCAGCAGTGACGACGGGAGGGCCAGAAATACGCAGTATTTT. The encoded protein is CASSDDGRARNTQYF. V usage is TRBV28 and J usage is TRBJ2-3, with 8 nucleotides matching TRBD2. The CDR3 is 15 residues long. Germline loops: CDR1 MDHEN, CDR2 SYDVKM. The trim removed 5 bases at V and 7 bases at J, leaving 11 bases unmatched.